This T cell receptor (beta chain) emerged from a study of blood T cell repertoires in COVID-19. Study-wide context: Samples taken during acute and convalescent COVID-19 were collected in the United States, Italy and Spain. From T cells, B-cell-depleted T cells, or PBMCs came the material, which was cDNA or gDNA.

As processed by the authors: By means of reference gene primer amplification, nucleated cell counts were estimated. Sequenced by immunoSEQ multiplex PCR; TCRdb stores in-frame clones only, minus some. V and J calls and clone size are as listed in that table; D and trimming were resolved from the DNA. This sample has 150,000 to 200,000 clones, with under 85% found just once. The CDR3 sequence is 14 residues long. Trimming removed 5 bases at V and 0 bases at J, with 10 bases between. CDR1 LNHDA and CDR2 SQIVND come from the germline V gene (reference sequence). Seattle patient enrollment occurred during active infection, with longitudinal follow-up thereafter.

The chain couples TRBV19 to TRBJ1-2; no clear D. This clonotype was sampled from a woman in her 70s with COVID-19, enrolled during active disease. Sequences were obtained from peripheral blood. This CDR3 is CASSPQLTNYGYTF. The DNA of the CDR3 is TGTGCCAGTAGTCCACAGCTCACTAACTATGGCTACACCTTC.